This T cell receptor beta chain was observed in a study of blood T cells in healthy people across ages. This CDR3 spans 11 amino acids. Trimming pared 4 bases from V and 6 bases from J, leaving 8 bases between. Germline CDR1 is SQVTM and CDR2 is ANQGSEA. A second about 6 to 12 cycle PCR used barcoded and J-beta primers. TCRdb reprocessed the 5' RACE reads via MiXCR and lists one record per CDR3 protein. There are fewer than 950,000 distinct CDR3 sequences in the sample; about 55% occur only once, and approximately 40% lies in the top ten. The sample taken for sequencing was blood. The TCR sequence derives from a man at least 80 years old in good health. The V and J genes are TRBV29-1 and TRBJ2-3; D is perhaps TRBD2 (6 bases). This chain's CDR3 is CSVGRGDTQYF. As DNA, the CDR3 is TGCAGCGTTGGGCGGGGCGATACGCAGTATTTT.